What follows are 2 T cell receptor beta chains derived from one specimen sequenced in a study of cytotoxic CD8 clonotypes in ibrutinib-treated CLL. Method: immunoSEQ multiplex PCR; TCRdb's copy keeps in-frame clones and lacks some. The table lists under 200,000 clones, roughly 80% of them singletons. The source material was PBMCs, sampled after 24 months of ibrutinib treatment. Receptors originate from a human donor with chronic lymphocytic leukemia.

The J gene is TRBJ1-1, the V gene TRBV11-2; possible D gene TRBD1, 6 bases. Looked up from germline, CDR1 is SGHAT and CDR2 is FQNNGV. V lost 7 bases and J 1 base, leaving 13 bases between the germline ends. The CDR3 runs to 14 residues. DNA of the CDR3: TGTGCCAGCAACCCCAGGGGCGCGAACACTGAAGCTTTCTTT. Translation: CASNPRGANTEAFF.

Regarding this clone: Other DNA sequences in the sample encode the same CDR3. V usage is TRBV18 and J usage is TRBJ2-2; 7 bases map to TRBD2. The CDR3 loop spans 14 amino acids. Germline V gene sequence: CDR1 KGHSH, CDR2 LQKENI. The V segment lost 0 bases and the J segment 5 bases; nucleotides outside the gene matches: 0. The CDR3 DNA reads TGTGCCAGCTCACCACCGGGGGGGACCGGGGAGCTGTTTTTT. It codes for CASSPPGGTGELFF.